This record looks at one TCR beta chain sequence and its context. The data were obtained in a study of blood T cell repertoires in COVID-19. CDR1 and CDR2 from the germline V gene are SGHVS and FNYEAQ. The CDR3 is 14 amino acids. J gave up 5 bases and V 2 bases, and 4 bases lay outside the gene matches. Under the authors' procedure: Amplification of reference gene primers was used by the study to estimate nucleated cell counts. Sequencing was performed with immunoSEQ multiplex PCR; in TCRdb, only in-frame clones are kept and a portion is missing. The D gene and trimming were derived from the DNA, and the V and J assignments and clone size from that table. The sample records 180,000 or so clones, approximately 80% being singletons.

Sequenced material: PBMCs or T cells enriched from blood (not recorded which). This TCR was recovered from a man between 45 and 60 years old who had recovered from COVID-19. The chain combines TRBV7-6 with TRBJ2-3; TRBD1 matches at 7 bases. CDR3 in DNA: TGTGCCAGCAGCTTATCTACAGGGGTAGATACGCAGTATTTT. Residues: CASSLSTGVDTQYF.